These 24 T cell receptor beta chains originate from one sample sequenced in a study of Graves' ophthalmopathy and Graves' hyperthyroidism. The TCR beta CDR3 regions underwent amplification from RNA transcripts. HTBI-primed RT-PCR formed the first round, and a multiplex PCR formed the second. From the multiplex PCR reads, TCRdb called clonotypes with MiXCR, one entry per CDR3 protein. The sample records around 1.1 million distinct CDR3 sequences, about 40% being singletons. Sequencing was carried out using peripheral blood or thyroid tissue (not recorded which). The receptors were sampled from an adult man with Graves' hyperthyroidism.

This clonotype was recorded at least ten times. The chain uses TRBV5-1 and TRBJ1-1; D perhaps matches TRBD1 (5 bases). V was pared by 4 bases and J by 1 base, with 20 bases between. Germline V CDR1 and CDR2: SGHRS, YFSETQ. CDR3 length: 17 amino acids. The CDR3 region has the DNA TGCGCCAGCAGCACCCCGGGCCCCGGGACGGCGAACACTGAAGCTTTCTTT. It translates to CASSTPGPGTANTEAFF.

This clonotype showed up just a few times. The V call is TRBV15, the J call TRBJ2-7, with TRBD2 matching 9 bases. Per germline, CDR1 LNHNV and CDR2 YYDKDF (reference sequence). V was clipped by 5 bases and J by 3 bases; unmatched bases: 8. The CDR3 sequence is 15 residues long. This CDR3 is CATSLALSGSYEQYF. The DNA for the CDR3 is TGTGCCACCAGCCTAGCCCTTAGCGGGAGCTACGAGCAGTACTTC. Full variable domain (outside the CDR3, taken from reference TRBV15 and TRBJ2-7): DAMVIQNPRYQVTQFGKPVTLSCSQTLNHNVMYWYQQKSSQAPKLLFHYYDKDFNNEADTPDNFQSRRPNTSFCFLDIRSPGLGDTAMYLCATSLALSGSYEQYFGPGTRLTVT.

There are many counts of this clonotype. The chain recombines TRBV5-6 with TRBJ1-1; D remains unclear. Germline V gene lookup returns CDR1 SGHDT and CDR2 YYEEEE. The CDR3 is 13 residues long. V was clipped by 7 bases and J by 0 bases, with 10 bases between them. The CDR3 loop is CASGGYMNTEAFF. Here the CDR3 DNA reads TGTGCCAGCGGCGGGTACATGAACACTGAAGCTTTCTTT.

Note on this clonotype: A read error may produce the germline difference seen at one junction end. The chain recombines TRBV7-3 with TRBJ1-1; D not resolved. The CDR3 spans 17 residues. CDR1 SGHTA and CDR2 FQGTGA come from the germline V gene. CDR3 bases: TGTGCCAGCAGCTTGACCGGAGGGTTTCGGGATAACACTGAAGTTTTCTTT. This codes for CASSLTGGFRDNTEVFF.

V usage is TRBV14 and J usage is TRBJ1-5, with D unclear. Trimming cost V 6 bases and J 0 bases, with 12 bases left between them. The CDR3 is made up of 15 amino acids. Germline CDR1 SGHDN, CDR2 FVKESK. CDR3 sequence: CASSGVGFSNQPQHF. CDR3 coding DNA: TGTGCCAGCAGTGGGGTGGGCTTTAGCAATCAGCCCCAGCATTTT.

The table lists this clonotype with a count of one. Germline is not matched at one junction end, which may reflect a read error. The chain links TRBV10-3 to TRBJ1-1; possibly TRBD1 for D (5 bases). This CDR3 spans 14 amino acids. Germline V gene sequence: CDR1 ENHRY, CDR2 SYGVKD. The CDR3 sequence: CASSYSSGAGEAFF. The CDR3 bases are TGTGCCAGCAGTTACTCGTCTGGGGCGGGGGAAGCTTTCTTT.

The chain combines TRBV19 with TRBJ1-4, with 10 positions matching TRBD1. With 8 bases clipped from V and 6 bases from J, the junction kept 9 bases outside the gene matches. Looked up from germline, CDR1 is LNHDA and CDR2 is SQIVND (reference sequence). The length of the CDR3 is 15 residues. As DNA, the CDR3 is TGTGCCAGTGCCAAAGGACAGGGGGGGGATGAAAAACTGTTTTTT. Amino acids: CASAKGQGGDEKLFF. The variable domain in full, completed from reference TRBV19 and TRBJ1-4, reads DGGITQSPKYLFRKEGQNVTLSCEQNLNHDAMYWYRQDPGQGLRLIYYSQIVNDFQKGDIAEGYSVSREKKESFPLTVTSAQKNPTAFYLCASAKGQGGDEKLFFGSGTQLSVL.

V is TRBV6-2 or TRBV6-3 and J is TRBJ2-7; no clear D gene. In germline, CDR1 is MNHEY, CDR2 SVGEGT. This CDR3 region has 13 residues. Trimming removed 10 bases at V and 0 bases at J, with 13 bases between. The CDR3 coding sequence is TGTGCCACCCTCCCTCACAACTCCTACGAGCAGTACTTC. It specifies CATLPHNSYEQYF.

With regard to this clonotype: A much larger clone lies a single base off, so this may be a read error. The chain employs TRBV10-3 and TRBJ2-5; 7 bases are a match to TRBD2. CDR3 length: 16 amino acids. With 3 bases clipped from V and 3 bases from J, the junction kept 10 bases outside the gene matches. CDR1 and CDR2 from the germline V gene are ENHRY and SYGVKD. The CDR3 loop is CAISEVWGGNKETQYF. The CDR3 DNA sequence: TGTGCCATCAGTGAAGTTTGGGGGGGGAACAAAGAGACCCAGTACTTC.

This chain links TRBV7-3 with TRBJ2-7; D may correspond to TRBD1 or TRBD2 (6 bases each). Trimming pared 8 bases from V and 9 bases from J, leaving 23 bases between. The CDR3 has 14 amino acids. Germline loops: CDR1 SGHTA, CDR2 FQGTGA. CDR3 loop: CASSGGRGRDGQYF. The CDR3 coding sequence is TGTGCCAGCTCCGGGGGCAGGGGAAGGGACGGGCAGTACTTC.

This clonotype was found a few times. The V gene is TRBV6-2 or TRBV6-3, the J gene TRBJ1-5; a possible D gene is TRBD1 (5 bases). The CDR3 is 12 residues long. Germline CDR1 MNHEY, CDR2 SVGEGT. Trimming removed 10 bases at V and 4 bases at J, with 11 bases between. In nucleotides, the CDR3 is TGTGCCATTGACGCAGGGAATCAGCCCCAGCATTTT. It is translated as CAIDAGNQPQHF.

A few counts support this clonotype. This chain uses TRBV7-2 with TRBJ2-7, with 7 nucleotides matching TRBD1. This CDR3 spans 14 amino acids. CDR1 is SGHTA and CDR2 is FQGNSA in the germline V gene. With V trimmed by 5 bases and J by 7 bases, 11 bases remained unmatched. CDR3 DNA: TGTGCCAGCAGCCGAAATACAGGGGTTGGGGAGCAGTACTTC. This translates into CASSRNTGVGEQYF.

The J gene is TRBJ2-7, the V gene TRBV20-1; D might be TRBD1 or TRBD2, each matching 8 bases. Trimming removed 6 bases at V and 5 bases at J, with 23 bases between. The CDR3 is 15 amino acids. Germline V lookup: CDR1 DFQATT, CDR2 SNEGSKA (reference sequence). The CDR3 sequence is CSASGQGLVFDEQYF. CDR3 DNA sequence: TGCAGTGCCAGCGGACAGGGACTAGTATTCGACGAGCAGTACTTC.

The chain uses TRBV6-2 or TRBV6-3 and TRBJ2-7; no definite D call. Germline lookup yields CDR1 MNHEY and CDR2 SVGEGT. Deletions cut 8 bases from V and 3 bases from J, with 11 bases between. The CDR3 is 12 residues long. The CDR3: CASYGQNYEQYF. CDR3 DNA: TGTGCCAGCTACGGGCAGAACTACGAGCAGTACTTC.

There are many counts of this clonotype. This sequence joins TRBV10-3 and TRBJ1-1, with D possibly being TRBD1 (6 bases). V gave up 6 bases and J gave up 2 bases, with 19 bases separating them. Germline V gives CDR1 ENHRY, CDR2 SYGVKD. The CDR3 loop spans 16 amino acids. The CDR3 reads CAIRNLATGINTEAFF. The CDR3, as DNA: TGTGCCATCAGGAACCTTGCGACAGGAATAAACACTGAAGCTTTCTTT.

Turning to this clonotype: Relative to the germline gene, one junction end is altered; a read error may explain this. CDR3 DNA: TGCGCCAGCAGCGTAGGAGGGACAGGACGAAGAGAGCAGTACTTC. Translation: CASSVGGTGRREQYF. The J gene is TRBJ2-7, the V gene TRBV9, with TRBD1 identical over 8 bases. CDR3 length equals 15 residues. CDR1 and CDR2 (germline): SGDLS, YYNGEE.

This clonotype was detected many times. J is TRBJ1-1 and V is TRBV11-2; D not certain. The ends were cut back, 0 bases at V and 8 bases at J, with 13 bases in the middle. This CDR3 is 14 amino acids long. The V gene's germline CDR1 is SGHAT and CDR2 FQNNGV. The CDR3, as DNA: TGTGCCAGCAGCTTAGATCCCCGGAACCGGGAAGCTTTCTTT. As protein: CASSLDPRNREAFF.

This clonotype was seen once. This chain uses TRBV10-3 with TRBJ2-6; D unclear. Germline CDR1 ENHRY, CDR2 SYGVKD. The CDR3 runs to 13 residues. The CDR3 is CARDSSGANVLTF. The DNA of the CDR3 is TGTGCTAGAGATAGCTCTGGGGCCAACGTCCTGACTTTC.

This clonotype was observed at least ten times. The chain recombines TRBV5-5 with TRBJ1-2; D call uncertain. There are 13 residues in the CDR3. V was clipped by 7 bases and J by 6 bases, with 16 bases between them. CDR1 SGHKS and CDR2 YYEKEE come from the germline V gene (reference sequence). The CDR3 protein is CASELGWSHGYTF. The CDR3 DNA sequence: TGTGCCAGCGAGTTAGGATGGAGTCATGGCTACACCTTC.

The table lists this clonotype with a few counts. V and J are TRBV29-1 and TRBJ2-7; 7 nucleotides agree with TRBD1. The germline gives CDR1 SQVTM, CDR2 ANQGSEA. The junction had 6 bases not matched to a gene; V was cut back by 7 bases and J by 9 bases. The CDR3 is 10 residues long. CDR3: CSAMTGWQYF. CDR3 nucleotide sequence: TGCAGCGCGATGACAGGGTGGCAGTACTTC.

Here the CDR3 reads CATSRDKGAGYTF. CDR3 coding DNA: TGTGCCACCAGCAGAGATAAGGGGGCTGGCTACACCTTC. This chain connects TRBV15 to TRBJ1-2, with 7 bases fitting TRBD1. The germline gives CDR1 LNHNV, CDR2 YYDKDF (reference sequence). This CDR3 region has 13 residues. J was trimmed by 7 bases and V by 0 bases; bases with no gene match: 2.

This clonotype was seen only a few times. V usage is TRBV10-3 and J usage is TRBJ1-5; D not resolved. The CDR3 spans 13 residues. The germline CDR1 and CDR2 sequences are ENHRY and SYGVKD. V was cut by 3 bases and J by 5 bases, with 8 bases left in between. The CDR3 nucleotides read TGTGCCATCAGTGACCCCCGGGATCAGCCCCAGCATTTT. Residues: CAISDPRDQPQHF.

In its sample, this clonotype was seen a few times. This CDR3 is CAWSVVAQKYGYTF. DNA of the CDR3: TGTGCCTGGAGTGTAGTGGCACAGAAGTATGGCTACACCTTC. This rearrangement joins TRBV30 to TRBJ1-2; D remains ambiguous. The germline CDR1 and CDR2 sequences are GTSNPN and SVGIG (reference sequence). The CDR3 runs 14 residues. The V and J ends lost 0 bases and 5 bases respectively, with 13 bases between them.

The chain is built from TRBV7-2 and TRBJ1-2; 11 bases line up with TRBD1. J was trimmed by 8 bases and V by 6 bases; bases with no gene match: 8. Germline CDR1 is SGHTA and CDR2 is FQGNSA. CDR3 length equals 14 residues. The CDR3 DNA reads TGTGCCAGCAGGACCGGGACAGGGGGAGGCGGCTACACCTTC. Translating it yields CASRTGTGGGGYTF.